This T cell receptor (beta chain) was sequenced in a study of T cells expressing NK-cell markers. In the study overall: Within the sequenced cohort of eight donors, seven exhibited HCMV seropositivity and one was seronegative.

Researchers built TCR beta cDNA using 5'RACE template switching with UMIs. Reanalyzing the 5' RACE reads, TCRdb keeps one entry per CDR3 protein, without DNA. Its table records 130,000 to 150,000 distinct CDR3 sequences. The CDR3 consists of 15 residues. Germline values: CDR1 SGHAT, CDR2 FQNNGV. Sequenced material: blood T cells: a sorted CD56 or NKG2C T cell subset, CD4+ or CD8+ T cells, or bulk PBMC T cells (not recorded which). This chain uses TRBV11-2 with TRBJ2-2. The sequence came from a man aged 18-30 years in good health. The CDR3 loop reads CASSFFAVNTGELFF.